This T cell receptor beta chain is drawn from a study of blood T cell repertoires in COVID-19. Across the study: Samples taken during acute and convalescent COVID-19 were collected in the United States, Italy and Spain.

CDR3 size: 13 residues. Trimming removed 6 bases at V and 6 bases at J, with 14 bases between. CDR1 and CDR2 (germline): MDHEN, SYDVKM. The protocol was immunoSEQ multiplex PCR, while the TCRdb copy is restricted to in-frame clones and leaves out a portion. The sample yields tens of thousands of clones, just over 85% seen once. The origin of this receptor is a man between 65 and 85 years old with acute or convalescent COVID-19. The sample was peripheral blood. V and J are TRBV28 and TRBJ1-1, with D tentatively TRBD1 (6 bases). The chain's CDR3 is CASSQYRVPEAFF. Written as DNA, the CDR3 is TGTGCCAGCAGCCAATACAGGGTCCCTGAAGCTTTCTTT.